What follows is one T cell receptor (beta chain) and its context. This specimen belongs to a study of T cells in Graves' hyperthyroidism and ophthalmopathy. Amplified TCR beta CDR3 regions derived from RNA transcripts. HTBI primers were used for first-round RT-PCR of the TCR CDR3. TCRdb reprocessed the multiplex PCR reads with MiXCR, giving one entry per CDR3 protein. The sample has over 250,000 distinct CDR3 sequences; about 25% are singletons. The sequenced material came from blood. This receptor was obtained from a man aged 35 to 55 with Graves' hyperthyroidism that later progressed to Graves' ophthalmopathy.

The CDR3 DNA sequence: TGTGCCACCAGCAGAGATGTGGATGCAAACTATGGCTACACCTTC. It specifies CATSRDVDANYGYTF. The rearrangement uses TRBV15 and TRBJ1-2; the D is unclear. The CDR3 length is 15 residues. The germline V gene encodes CDR1 LNHNV and CDR2 YYDKDF (reference sequence). Trimming shortened V by 0 bases and J by 2 bases, and 10 bases separated the two germline ends.